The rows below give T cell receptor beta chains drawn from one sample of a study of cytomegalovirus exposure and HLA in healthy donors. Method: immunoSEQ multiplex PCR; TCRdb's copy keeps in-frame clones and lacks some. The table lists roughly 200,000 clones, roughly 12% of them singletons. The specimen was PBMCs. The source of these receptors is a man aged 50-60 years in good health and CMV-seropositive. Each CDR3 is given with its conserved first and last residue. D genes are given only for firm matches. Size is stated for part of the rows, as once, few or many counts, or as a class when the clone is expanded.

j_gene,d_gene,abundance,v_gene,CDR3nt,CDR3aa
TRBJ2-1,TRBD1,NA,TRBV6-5,TGTGCCAGCAGTTACGGACAGGGCTCCTACAATGAGCAGTTCTTC,CASSYGQGSYNEQFF
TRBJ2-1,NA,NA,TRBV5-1,TGCGCCAGCAGGTCTGGGCGGGGAGTATACAATGAGCAGTTCTTC,CASRSGRGVYNEQFF
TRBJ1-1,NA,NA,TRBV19,TGTGCCAGTAGTCACGCAGGTTTGAACACTGAAGCTTTCTTT,CASSHAGLNTEAFF
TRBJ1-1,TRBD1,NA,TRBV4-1,TGCGCCAGCAGCCGACCGGACAGGGAGACTGAAGCTTTCTTT,CASSRPDRETEAFF
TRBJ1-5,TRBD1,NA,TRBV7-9,TGTGCCAGCAGCTCATTCAGGGGGACAGGACGCAATCAGCCCCAGCATTTT,CASSSFRGTGRNQPQHF
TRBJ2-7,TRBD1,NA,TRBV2,TGTGCCAGCGTAAGGGACAGTACCTACGAGCAGTACTTC,CASVRDSTYEQYF
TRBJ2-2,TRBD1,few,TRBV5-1,TGCGCCAGCAACCCCGGGACAGGGGGGAACGGGGAGCTGTTTTTT,CASNPGTGGNGELFF
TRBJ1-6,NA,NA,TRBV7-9,TGTGCCAGCAGTCCACAGGGTTGGGGGTCACCCCTCCACTTT,CASSPQGWGSPLHF
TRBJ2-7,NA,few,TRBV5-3,TGTGCCAGAAGCTTCTGTGGGGAGATCAACGAGCAGTACTTC,CARSFCGEINEQYF
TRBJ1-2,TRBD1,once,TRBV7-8,TGTGCCAGCAGCTACAGGGGATACGATGGCTACACCTTC,CASSYRGYDGYTF
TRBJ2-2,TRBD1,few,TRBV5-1,TGCGCCAGCAGCGGGAACGGACAGGGGAACACCGGGGAGCTGTTTTTT,CASSGNGQGNTGELFF
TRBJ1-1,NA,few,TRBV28,TGTGCCAGCAGTTTCGGAGGGCTGAACACTGAAGCTTTCTTT,CASSFGGLNTEAFF
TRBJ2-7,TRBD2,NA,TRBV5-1,TGCGCCAGCAGCCAAGGGACTAGCGGGGGCCCCCCCTACGAGCAGTACTTC,CASSQGTSGGPPYEQYF
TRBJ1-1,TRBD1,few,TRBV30,TGTGCCTGGGACAGGGGGATTGAAGCTTTCTTT,CAWDRGIEAFF
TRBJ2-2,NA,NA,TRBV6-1,TGTGCCAGCAGTGGACAGCTCAACGCCGGGGAGCTGTTTTTT,CASSGQLNAGELFF
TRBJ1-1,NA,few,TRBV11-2,TGTGCCAGCATGGTGTCAGGGGCGCAAGGGGCTTTCTTT,CASMVSGAQGAFF
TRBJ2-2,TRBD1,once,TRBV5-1,TGCGCCAGCACCAATGAGGGACAGGGGACCGGGGAGCTGTTTTTT,CASTNEGQGTGELFF
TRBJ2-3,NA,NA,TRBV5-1,TGCGCCAGCAGCATAGGAGTCCCTAGCACAGATACGCAGTATTTT,CASSIGVPSTDTQYF
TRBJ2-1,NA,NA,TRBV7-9,TGTGCCAGCGCGGGGGCTCGGGAGCAGTTCTTC,CASAGAREQFF
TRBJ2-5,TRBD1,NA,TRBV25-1,TGTGCCAGCAGTGAGGAGTTCCTGACAGGGCTGGAGACCCAGTACTTC,CASSEEFLTGLETQYF
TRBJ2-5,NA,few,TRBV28,TGTGCCAGCACTAGGGGCTCTCAAGAGACCCAGTACTTC,CASTRGSQETQYF
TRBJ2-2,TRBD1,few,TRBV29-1,TGCAGCGTCGCGGGACAGGGAAACACCGGGGAGCTGTTTTTT,CSVAGQGNTGELFF